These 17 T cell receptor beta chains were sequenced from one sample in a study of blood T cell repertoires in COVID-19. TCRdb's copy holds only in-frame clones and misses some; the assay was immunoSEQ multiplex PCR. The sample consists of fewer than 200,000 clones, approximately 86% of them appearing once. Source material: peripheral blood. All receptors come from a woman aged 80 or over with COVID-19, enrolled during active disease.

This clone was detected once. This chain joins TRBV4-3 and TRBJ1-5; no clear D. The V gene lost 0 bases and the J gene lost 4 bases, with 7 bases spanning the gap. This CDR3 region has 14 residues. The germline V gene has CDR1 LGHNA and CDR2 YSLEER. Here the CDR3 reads CASSQDPGNQPQHF. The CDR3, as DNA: TGCGCCAGCAGCCAAGACCCGGGAAATCAGCCCCAGCATTTT.

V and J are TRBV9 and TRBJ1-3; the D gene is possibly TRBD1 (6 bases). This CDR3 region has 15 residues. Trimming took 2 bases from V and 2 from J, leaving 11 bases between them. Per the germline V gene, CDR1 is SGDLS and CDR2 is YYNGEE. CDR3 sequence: CASSVGGRTGNTIYF. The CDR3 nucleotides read TGTGCCAGCAGCGTGGGGGGGCGCACTGGAAACACCATATATTTT.

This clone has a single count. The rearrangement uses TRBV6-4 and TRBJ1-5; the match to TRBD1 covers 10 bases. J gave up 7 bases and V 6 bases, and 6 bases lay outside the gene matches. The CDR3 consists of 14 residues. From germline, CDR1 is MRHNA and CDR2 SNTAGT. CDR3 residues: CASSKTGGGQPQHF. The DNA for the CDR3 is TGTGCCAGCAGCAAGACAGGGGGCGGACAGCCCCAGCATTTT.

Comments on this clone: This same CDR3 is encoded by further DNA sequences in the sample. The CDR3: CASSPGTSGTYEQYF. The DNA of the CDR3 is TGTGCCAGCAGTCCAGGGACTAGCGGGACCTACGAGCAGTACTTC. The chain recombines TRBV28 with TRBJ2-7, with TRBD2 matching 13 bases. The CDR3 covers 15 residues. The germline V gene encodes CDR1 MDHEN and CDR2 SYDVKM. Trimming at V came to 5 bases and at J to 2 bases, leaving 3 bases not matched to a gene.

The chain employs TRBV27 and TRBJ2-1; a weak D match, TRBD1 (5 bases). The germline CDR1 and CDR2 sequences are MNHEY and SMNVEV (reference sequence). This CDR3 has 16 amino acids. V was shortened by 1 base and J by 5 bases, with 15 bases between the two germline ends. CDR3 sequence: CASSLFGLGANNEQFF. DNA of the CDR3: TGTGCCAGCAGTTTATTCGGGCTAGGGGCTAACAATGAGCAGTTCTTC.

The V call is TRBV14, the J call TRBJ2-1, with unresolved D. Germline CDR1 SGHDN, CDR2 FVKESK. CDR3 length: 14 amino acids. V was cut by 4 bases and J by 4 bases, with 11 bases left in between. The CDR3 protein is CASSPRLAYNEQFF. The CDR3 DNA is TGTGCCAGCAGCCCTAGGCTGGCATACAATGAGCAGTTCTTC.

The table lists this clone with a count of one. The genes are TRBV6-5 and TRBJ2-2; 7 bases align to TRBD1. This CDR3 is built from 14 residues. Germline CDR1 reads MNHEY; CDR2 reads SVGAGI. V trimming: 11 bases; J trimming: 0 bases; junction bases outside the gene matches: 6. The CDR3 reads CAAKTGTNTGELFF. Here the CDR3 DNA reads TGTGCCGCAAAGACAGGGACGAACACCGGGGAGCTGTTTTTT.

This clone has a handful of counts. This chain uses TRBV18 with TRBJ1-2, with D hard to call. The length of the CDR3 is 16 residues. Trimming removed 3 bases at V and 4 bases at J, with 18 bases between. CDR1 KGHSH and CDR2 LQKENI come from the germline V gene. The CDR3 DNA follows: TGTGCCAGCTCACCGCAATCCGTTTTAGGCGGCTATGGCTACACCTTC. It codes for CASSPQSVLGGYGYTF.

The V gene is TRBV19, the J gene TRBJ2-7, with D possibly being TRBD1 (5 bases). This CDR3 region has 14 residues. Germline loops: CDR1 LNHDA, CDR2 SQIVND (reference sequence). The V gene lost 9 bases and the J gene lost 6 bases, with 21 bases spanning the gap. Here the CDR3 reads CASGQGKGRGEQYF. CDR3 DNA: TGTGCCAGCGGGCAGGGAAAAGGTAGGGGCGAGCAGTACTTC.

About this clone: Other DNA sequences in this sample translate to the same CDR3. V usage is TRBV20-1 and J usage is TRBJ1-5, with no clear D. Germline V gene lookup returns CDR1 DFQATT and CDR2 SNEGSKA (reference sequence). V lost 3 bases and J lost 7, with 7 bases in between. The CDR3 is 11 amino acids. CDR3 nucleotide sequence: TGCAGTGCTAGGGCGGGACAGCCCCAGCATTTT. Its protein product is CSARAGQPQHF.

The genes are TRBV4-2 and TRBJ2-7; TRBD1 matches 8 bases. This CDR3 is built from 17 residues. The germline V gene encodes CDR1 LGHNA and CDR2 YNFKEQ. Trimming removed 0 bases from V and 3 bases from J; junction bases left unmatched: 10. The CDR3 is CASSQDTQGANVYEQYF. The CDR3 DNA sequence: TGTGCCAGCAGCCAAGATACGCAGGGGGCGAACGTCTACGAGCAGTACTTC.

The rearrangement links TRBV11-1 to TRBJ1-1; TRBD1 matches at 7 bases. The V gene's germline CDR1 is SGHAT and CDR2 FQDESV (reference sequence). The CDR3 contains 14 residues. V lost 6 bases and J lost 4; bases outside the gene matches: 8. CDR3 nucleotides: TGTGCCAGCAGACCCGCAGGGGGAGGCACTGAAGCTTTCTTT. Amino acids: CASRPAGGGTEAFF.

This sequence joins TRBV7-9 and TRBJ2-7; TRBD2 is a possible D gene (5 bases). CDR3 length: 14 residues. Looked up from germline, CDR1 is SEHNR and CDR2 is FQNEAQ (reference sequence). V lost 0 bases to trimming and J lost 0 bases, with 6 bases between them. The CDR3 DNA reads TGTGCCAGCAGCTTAGCGGGGAGCTCCTACGAGCAGTACTTC. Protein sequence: CASSLAGSSYEQYF.

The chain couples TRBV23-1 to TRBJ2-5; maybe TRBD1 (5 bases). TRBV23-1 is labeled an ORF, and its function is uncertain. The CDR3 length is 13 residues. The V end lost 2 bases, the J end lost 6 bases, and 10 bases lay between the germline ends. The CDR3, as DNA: TGCGCCAGCAGTCAACAGGGTCCCAAGACCCAGTACTTC. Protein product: CASSQQGPKTQYF.

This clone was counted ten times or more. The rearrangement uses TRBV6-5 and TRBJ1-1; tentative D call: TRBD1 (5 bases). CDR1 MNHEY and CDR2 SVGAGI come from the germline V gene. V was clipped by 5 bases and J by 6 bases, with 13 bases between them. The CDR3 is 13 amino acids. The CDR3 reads CASSRTSLSEAFF. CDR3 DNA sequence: TGTGCCAGCAGTCGGACAAGCTTATCTGAAGCTTTCTTT.

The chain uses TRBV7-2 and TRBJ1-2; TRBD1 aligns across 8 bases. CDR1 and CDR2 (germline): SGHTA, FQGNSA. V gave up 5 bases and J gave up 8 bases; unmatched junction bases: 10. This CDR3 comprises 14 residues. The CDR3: CASSPDRGTGGYTF. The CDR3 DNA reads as TGTGCCAGCAGCCCCGACAGGGGAACAGGCGGCTACACCTTC.

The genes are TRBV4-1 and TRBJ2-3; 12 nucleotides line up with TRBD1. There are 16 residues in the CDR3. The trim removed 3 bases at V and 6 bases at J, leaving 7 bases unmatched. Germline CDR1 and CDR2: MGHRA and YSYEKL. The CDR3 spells CASSQAGTGGWDTQYF. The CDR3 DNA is TGCGCCAGCAGCCAGGCCGGGACAGGGGGCTGGGATACGCAGTATTTT.